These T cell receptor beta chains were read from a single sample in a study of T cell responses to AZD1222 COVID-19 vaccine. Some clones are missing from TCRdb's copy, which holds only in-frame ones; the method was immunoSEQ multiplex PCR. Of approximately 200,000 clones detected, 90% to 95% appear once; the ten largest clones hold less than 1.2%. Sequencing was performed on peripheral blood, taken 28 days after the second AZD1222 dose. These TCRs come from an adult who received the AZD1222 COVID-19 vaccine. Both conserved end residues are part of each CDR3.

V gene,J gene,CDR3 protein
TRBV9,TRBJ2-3,CASSVGFAGGADTQYF
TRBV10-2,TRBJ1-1,CASRLDRGWNSEAFF
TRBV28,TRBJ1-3,CASSFLGQGAGNTIYF
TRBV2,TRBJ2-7,CASGAYEQYF
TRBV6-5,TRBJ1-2,CASSSGGVYGYTF
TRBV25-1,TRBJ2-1,CASKGQGRNEQFF
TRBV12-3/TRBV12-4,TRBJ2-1,CASSLYRDNEQFF
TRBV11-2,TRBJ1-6,CASSPNPTGGYSPLHF
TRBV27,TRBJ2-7,CASSSALGTYEQYF
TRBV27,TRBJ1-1,CASSLYARTTEAFF
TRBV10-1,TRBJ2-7,CASSESGPREQYF
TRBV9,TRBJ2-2,CASSDPRSAGELFF
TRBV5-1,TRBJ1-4,CASSLAPGRGAEKLFF
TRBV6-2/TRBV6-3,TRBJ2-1,CASSTGPPRDEQFF
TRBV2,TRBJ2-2,CASSVQRGNTGELFF
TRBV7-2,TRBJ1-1,CASSLAANTEAFF
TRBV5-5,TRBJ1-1,CASSLGLNTEAFF
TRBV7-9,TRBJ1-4,CASRDPRATNEKLFF
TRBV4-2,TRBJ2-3,CASSQDTGPDTQYF
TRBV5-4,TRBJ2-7,CASSSKYRDSRFTYEQYF
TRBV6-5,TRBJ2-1,CASSPGLVEQFF
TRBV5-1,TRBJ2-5,CASSLGPGSETQYF
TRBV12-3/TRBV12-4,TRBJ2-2,CASSFAGGELFF
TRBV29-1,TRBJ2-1,CSVSGLARFSYNEQFF
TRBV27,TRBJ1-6,CASSLIGGRNSPLHF
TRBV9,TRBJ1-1,CASSVEGFNTEAFF
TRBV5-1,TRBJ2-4,CASSLRFDIQYF
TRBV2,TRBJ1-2,CASSYSTGRSYTF
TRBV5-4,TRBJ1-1,CASSLAGRGAFF
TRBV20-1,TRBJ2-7,CSASWPGGRYEQYF
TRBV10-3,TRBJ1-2,CAISVGGVYTF
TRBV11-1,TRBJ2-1,CASSPKVLSYNEQFF
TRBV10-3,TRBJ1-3,CAIIRGPLSGNTIYF
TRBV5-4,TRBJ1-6,CASSLALVNSPLHF
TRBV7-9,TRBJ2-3,CASSLPGQRTDTQYF
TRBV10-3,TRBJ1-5,CAISEAPRGSNQPQHF
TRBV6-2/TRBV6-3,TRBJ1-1,CASSYRGLNTEAFF
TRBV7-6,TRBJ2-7,CASSLFYEQYF
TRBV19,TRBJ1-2,CASKEGAIGGYTF
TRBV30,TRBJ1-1,CAWSVQGAQNTEAFF
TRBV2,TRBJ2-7,CASSVLQGGEQYF
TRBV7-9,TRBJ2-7,CASSNRSGVPAYEQYF
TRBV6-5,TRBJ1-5,CASRPFERSNQPQHF
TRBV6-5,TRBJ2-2,CASSLLAGGTGELFF
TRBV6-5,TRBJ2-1,CASRPVGAGDNEQFF
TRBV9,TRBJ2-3,CASSAALLDTQYF